What follows describes a single TCR beta chain. Trimming shortened V by 0 bases and J by 5 bases, and 16 bases separated the two germline ends. From germline, CDR1 is MNHEY and CDR2 SVGAGI. This CDR3 region has 16 residues. Original data processing: Estimated nucleated cell counts came from reference gene primer amplification. This table comes from immunoSEQ multiplex PCR, and its TCRdb copy is limited to in-frame clones, with some not included. For V, J and clone size, that table is used; D and trimming come from the DNA. Of around 55,000 clones in the sample, approximately 85% are singletons; the top ten hold roughly 13%. This sample is drawn from a study of blood T cell repertoires in COVID-19. On the study more broadly: The samples span acute and convalescent COVID-19 from the United States, Italy and Spain. Sources were T cells, B-cell-depleted T cells, or PBMCs; the material itself was cDNA or gDNA.

The sequence was obtained from a human donor in a cohort sampled during active COVID-19. J is TRBJ2-5 and V is TRBV6-5, with a tentative D call TRBD1 (6 bases). Sample: peripheral blood. The CDR3 DNA sequence: TGTGCCAGCAGTTACTCAATCATCGAGGGGGTCGAGACCCAGTACTTC. It codes for CASSYSIIEGVETQYF.